Below, 2 T cell receptor beta chains from the same sample are listed, as sequenced in a study of T cells in Graves' hyperthyroidism and ophthalmopathy (dated by TCRdb to the late 2010s). The method was multiplex PCR. Reads for this sample came from an Illumina HiSeq 2000. TCR beta CDR3 regions were amplified from RNA transcripts. A first-round RT-PCR of the TCR CDR3 used the HTBI primer set with the Qiagen OneStep RT-PCR kit. The public sequencing data were trimmed at Q25 with fastp and processed into clonotypes with MiXCR by TCRdb, which kept only in-frame beta chains. Rows matching on CDR3 protein sequence are summarized as one entry with the most common DNA and genes. This sample has around 360,000 distinct CDR3 sequences in its table, and over 12% of those were observed once. Of the sample, roughly 19% is held by the ten largest clones. The sample consisted of blood. Source of these receptors: an older woman with Graves' ophthalmopathy.

The chain carries TRBV18 and TRBJ1-4; the match to TRBD1 covers 7 bases. V lost 4 bases, J lost 5 bases, and 13 bases stayed unmatched. This CDR3 is built from 17 residues. Germline values: CDR1 KGHSH, CDR2 LQKENI. The CDR3 sequence is CASSRSPRQGENEKLFF. DNA for the CDR3: TGTGCCAGCTCACGCTCTCCCAGACAGGGTGAAAATGAAAAACTGTTTTTT.

The sample holds many counts of this clonotype. V gene TRBV2 combines with J gene TRBJ2-1; either TRBD1 or TRBD2 may supply D (5 bases each). The CDR3 consists of 13 residues. V lost 6 bases and J lost 2, with 8 bases in between. Per germline, CDR1 SNHLY and CDR2 FYNNEI. This chain's CDR3 is CASSGATYNEQFF. CDR3 DNA: TGTGCCAGCAGCGGGGCCACCTACAATGAGCAGTTCTTC. Using reference TRBV2 and TRBJ2-1 for the parts outside the CDR3, the full variable domain is EPEVTQTPSHQVTQMGQEVILRCVPISNHLYFYWYRQILGQKVEFLVSFYNNEISEKSEIFDDQFSVERPDGSNFTLKIRSTKLEDSAMYFCASSGATYNEQFFGPGTRLTVL.